These 12 T cell receptor beta chains originate from one sample sequenced in a study of CDR3 diversity in severe acne. TCRdb redid the calling of the PCR reads with MiXCR, one entry per CDR3 protein. Here the sample spans over 100,000 distinct CDR3 sequences, roughly 51% being singletons. The specimen sequenced was blood. The origin of the receptors is a male donor with acne.

V gene TRBV12-3 or TRBV12-4 combines with J gene TRBJ1-5; D is possibly TRBD1 (5 bases). The ends were cut back, 2 bases at V and 1 base at J, with 9 bases in the middle. The CDR3 is 15 amino acids. Here the CDR3 DNA reads TGTGCCAGCAGTTTATTGGCAGGGAGCAATCAGCCCCAGCATTTT. Its protein product is CASSLLAGSNQPQHF.

This clonotype was found a few times. V is TRBV7-9 and J is TRBJ2-5; 8 bases agree with TRBD2. This CDR3 has 16 amino acids. Germline loops: CDR1 SEHNR, CDR2 FQNEAQ (reference sequence). V lost 1 base and J lost 6; bases outside the gene matches: 10. Here the CDR3 DNA reads TGTGCCAGCAGCTTAGTTACGGGAGGGCTGAGGCAGACCCAGTACTTC. Translation: CASSLVTGGLRQTQYF.

The V gene is TRBV3-1, the J gene TRBJ2-7; TRBD1 matches at 10 bases. The CDR3 is 16 residues long. Germline loops: CDR1 LGHDT, CDR2 YNNKEL (reference sequence). J was trimmed by 5 bases and V by 1 base; bases with no gene match: 8. CDR3 nucleotide sequence: TGTGCCAGCAGCCAAGGTGGCGGGACAGGGGTCCACGAGCAGTACTTC. This codes for CASSQGGGTGVHEQYF.

As regards this clonotype: Compared with germline, one end of the junction differs, possibly owing to a read error. The V and J genes are TRBV11-2 and TRBJ2-1; 15 nucleotides agree with TRBD2. Germline values: CDR1 SGHAT, CDR2 FQNNGV. The CDR3 spans 15 residues. CDR3 sequence (DNA): TGTGCCGGCAGCCGTCGGACTAGCGGGAGGGACGAGCAGTTCTTC. It yields the protein CAGSRRTSGRDEQFF.

A remark on this clonotype: A read error may explain this, as a much larger clone is one base away. J is TRBJ2-5 and V is TRBV28; possible D gene TRBD2, 7 bases. The J call may be incorrect, as the DNA end agrees better with TRBJ2-7. Germline V gene lookup returns CDR1 MDHEN and CDR2 SYDVKM. This CDR3 is built from 14 residues. CDR3 sequence (DNA): TGTGCCGGCACCCTGAGGGGGAGGGCCTACGAGCAGTACTTC. This codes for CAGTLRGRAYEQYF.

The chain joins TRBV9 to TRBJ2-5; TRBD2 aligns across 13 bases. Germline CDR1 is SGDLS and CDR2 is YYNGEE. V lost 3 bases and J lost 4; bases outside the gene matches: 3. The length of the CDR3 is 15 residues. Written as DNA, the CDR3 is TGTGCCAGCAGCGCGAGGACTAGCGGGAGAGAGACCCAGTACTTC. This translates into CASSARTSGRETQYF.

Of note for this clonotype: This may be a read error: a much more frequent sequence differs by one nucleotide. Since no conserved phenylalanine or tryptophan closes the CDR3, a read error is the likely cause. This chain connects TRBV20-1 to TRBJ1-2; TRBD1 matches 8 bases. Germline lookup yields CDR1 DFQATT and CDR2 SNEGSKA (reference sequence). J lost 3 bases, V lost 6 bases, and 9 bases had no gene match. There are 14 residues in the CDR3. The CDR3 protein is CSALKPGGDYGYTL. In DNA, the CDR3 is TGCAGTGCCCTAAAACCAGGGGGCGACTATGGCTACACCCTC.

This clonotype was counted ten times or more. Its ends do not fully match the called genes, so a read error is possible. The chain uses TRBV2 and TRBJ2-7, with 8 bases lining up with TRBD2. Germline V gene data show CDR1 as SNHLY and CDR2 as FYNNEI. The CDR3 is 15 amino acids. DNA of the CDR3: TGTGTCAGCAGTGAGTGGCGGGAGGCGAGCTACGAGCAGTACTTC. Protein sequence: CVSSEWREASYEQYF.

This sequence joins TRBV28 and TRBJ2-5; D gene uncertain. V dropped 5 bases and J dropped 5 bases, with 12 bases sitting between them. Per germline, CDR1 MDHEN and CDR2 SYDVKM. This CDR3 spans 13 amino acids. This CDR3 is CASSPGDPETQYF. The CDR3 nucleotides are TGTGCCAGCAGTCCTGGGGATCCGGAGACCCAGTACTTC.

The V gene is TRBV20-1, the J gene TRBJ2-5; 10 nucleotides line up with TRBD1. The germline V gene has CDR1 DFQATT and CDR2 SNEGSKA (reference sequence). This CDR3 has 14 residues. V lost 5 bases to trimming and J lost 5 bases; unmatched junction nucleotides: 8. CDR3 residues: CSADLTGGRETQYF. The CDR3 DNA reads as TGCAGTGCTGACTTGACAGGGGGCAGGGAGACCCAGTACTTC.

The chain has TRBV7-8 and TRBJ1-1; 7 positions match TRBD1. V shed 8 bases and J 4 bases; nucleotides not matched to a gene: 19. Germline CDR1 is SGHVS and CDR2 is FQNEAQ. CDR3 length: 17 amino acids. The CDR3 loop reads CASGRAGTDDTVTEAFF. In nucleotides, the CDR3 is TGTGCCAGCGGCAGGGCCGGGACAGACGATACAGTCACTGAAGCTTTCTTT.

The J gene is TRBJ1-2, the V gene TRBV2; TRBD1 aligns across 10 bases. The V and J ends lost 6 bases and 8 bases, in that order; junction bases with no gene match: 3. From germline, CDR1 is SNHLY and CDR2 FYNNEI. This CDR3 contains 12 residues. DNA for the CDR3: TGTGCCAGCAGCCCGGGACAGGGGGGCTACACCTTC. This translates into CASSPGQGGYTF. Full variable domain (rest looked up from reference TRBV2 and TRBJ1-2): EPEVTQTPSHQVTQMGQEVILRCVPISNHLYFYWYRQILGQKVEFLVSFYNNEISEKSEIFDDQFSVERPDGSNFTLKIRSTKLEDSAMYFCASSPGQGGYTFGSGTRLTVV.